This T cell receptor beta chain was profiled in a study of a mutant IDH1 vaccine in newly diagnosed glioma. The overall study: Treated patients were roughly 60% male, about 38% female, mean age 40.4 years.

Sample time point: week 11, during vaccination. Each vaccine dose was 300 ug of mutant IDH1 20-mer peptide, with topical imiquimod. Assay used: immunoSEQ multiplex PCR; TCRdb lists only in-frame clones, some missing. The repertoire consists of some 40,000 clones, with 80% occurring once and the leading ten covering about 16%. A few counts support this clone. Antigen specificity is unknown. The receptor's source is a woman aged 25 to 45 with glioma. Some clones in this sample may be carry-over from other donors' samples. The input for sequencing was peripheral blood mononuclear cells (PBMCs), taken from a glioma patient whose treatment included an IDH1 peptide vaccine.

CDR3 region: CASSLGQVSTEAFF. In DNA form, the CDR3 reads TGTGCCAGCAGCTTGGGTCAGGTCAGCACTGAAGCTTTCTTT. J is TRBJ1-1 and V is TRBV5-4; D call uncertain. This CDR3 spans 14 amino acids. Deletions cut 0 bases from V and 4 bases from J, with 10 bases between. In germline, CDR1 is SGHNT, CDR2 YYREEE (reference sequence). The full variable domain, in which reference TRBV5-4 and TRBJ1-1 provide the parts outside the CDR3, is ETGVTQSPTHLIKTRGQQVTLRCSSQSGHNTVSWYQQALGQGPQFIFQYYREEENGRGNFPPRFSGLQFPNYSSELNVNALELDDSALYLCASSLGQVSTEAFFGQGTRLTVV.